A single sample gave rise to the 25 T cell receptor beta chains below, sequenced in a study of neoadjuvant anti-PD-1 for oral cavity cancer. The protocol was immunoSEQ multiplex PCR, while the TCRdb copy is restricted to in-frame clones and leaves out a portion. The data show 55,000 to 75,000 clones, 70% to 90% seen once. Time point indicated: after neoadjuvant nivolumab, at surgical resection. The specimen was PBMCs, collected after nivolumab (anti-PD-1) treatment. The receptors were sampled from a person aged 35 to 85 with oral cavity squamous cell carcinoma.

This rearrangement joins TRBV5-1 to TRBJ2-1; D remains ambiguous. V lost 6 bases to trimming and J lost 3 bases, with 19 bases between them. The germline CDR1 and CDR2 sequences are SGHRS and YFSETQ. The CDR3 runs 16 residues. The chain's CDR3 is CASMLGLDSSYNEQFF. The CDR3 DNA sequence: TGCGCCAGCATGCTTGGGTTGGATAGCAGCTACAATGAGCAGTTCTTC.

V gene TRBV7-9 combines with J gene TRBJ1-1; D ambiguous. V was shortened by 1 base and J by 10 bases, with 7 bases between the two germline ends. Germline V CDR1 and CDR2: SEHNR, FQNEAQ (reference sequence). The CDR3 runs 11 residues. CDR3 in DNA: TGTGCCAGCAGCTTAGGCGGTTCAGCTTTCTTT. Its translation is CASSLGGSAFF.

The J gene is TRBJ2-1, the V gene TRBV9; 11 bases are a match to TRBD2. Germline V gene sequence: CDR1 SGDLS, CDR2 YYNGEE. CDR3 length: 17 residues. V lost 0 bases, J lost 4 bases, and 6 bases stayed unmatched. CDR3 nucleotide sequence: TGTGCCAGCAGCGTAGAGATAGCGGGAGGGCCTTACAATGAGCAGTTCTTC. Translating it yields CASSVEIAGGPYNEQFF.

J is TRBJ2-7 and V is TRBV6-6; D possibly uses TRBD1 or TRBD2 (5 bases each). The CDR3 totals 15 residues. CDR1 MNHNY and CDR2 SVGAGI come from the germline V gene (reference sequence). The germline V and J ends were trimmed by 4 bases and 2 bases, with 15 bases remaining between them. CDR3 nucleotide sequence: TGTGCCAGCAGTTTACCAGGGACGCAAACCTACGAGCAGTACTTC. It specifies CASSLPGTQTYEQYF.

V usage is TRBV9 and J usage is TRBJ2-1; 12 bases agree with TRBD1. V shed 4 bases, J shed 5 bases, and the junction held 28 bases outside the gene matches. Germline assignment: CDR1 SGDLS and CDR2 YYNGEE. This CDR3 is 23 amino acids long. In nucleotides, the CDR3 is TGTGCCAGCAGCCCCCTTCCTTACCCGGGACAGGGGGCAAGGGTGGGGTTGCACAATGAGCAGTTCTTC. Its protein product is CASSPLPYPGQGARVGLHNEQFF. The complete variable domain, with remaining parts taken from reference TRBV9 and TRBJ2-1, reads DSGVTQTPKHLITATGQRVTLRCSPRSGDLSVYWYQQSLDQGLQFLIQYYNGEERAKGNILERFSAQQFPDLHSELNLSSLELGDSALYFCASSPLPYPGQGARVGLHNEQFFGPGTRLTVL.

This chain uses TRBV29-1 with TRBJ2-1; no reliable D call. The V end was cut by 0 bases, the J end by 3 bases, with 6 bases between. The CDR3 contains 13 residues. CDR1 and CDR2 (germline): SQVTM, ANQGSEA. CDR3 coding DNA: TGCAGCGTTGAAGAGTCCCGCTACAATGAGCAGTTCTTC. As protein: CSVEESRYNEQFF.

This chain connects TRBV7-9 to TRBJ2-7, with D maybe TRBD2 (5 bases). Germline V lookup: CDR1 SEHNR, CDR2 FQNEAQ (reference sequence). CDR3 size: 15 residues. V shed 1 base and J shed 1 base, with 11 bases lying between them. The DNA for the CDR3 is TGTGCCAGCAGCTTAGAGAGCGGCAAATCCTACGAGCAGTACTTC. This translates into CASSLESGKSYEQYF.

V is TRBV5-4 and J is TRBJ2-3; D not resolved. This CDR3 region has 13 residues. Per germline, CDR1 SGHNT and CDR2 YYREEE (reference sequence). The germline V and J ends were trimmed by 0 bases and 5 bases, with 7 bases remaining between them. This CDR3 reads CASSLASGDTQYF. For the CDR3, the DNA is TGTGCCAGCAGCTTGGCCTCCGGAGATACGCAGTATTTT.

The chain links TRBV5-5 to TRBJ2-1, with 9 bases aligning to TRBD2. The germline CDR1 and CDR2 sequences are SGHKS and YYEKEE (reference sequence). CDR3 length: 19 amino acids. V lost 6 bases and J lost 11; bases outside the gene matches: 27. The CDR3 nucleotides are TGTGCCAGCACCACCCCCCAGGGGCGGGGGGGCCTCGGATCCCAGAAGCAGTTCTTC. Encoded protein: CASTTPQGRGGLGSQKQFF.

This chain joins TRBV4-1 and TRBJ2-7; the D is unclear. Per the germline V gene, CDR1 is MGHRA and CDR2 is YSYEKL. V was cut by 1 base and J by 6 bases, with 13 bases left in between. CDR3 length: 14 residues. This CDR3 reads CASSQVGRRREQYF. As DNA, the CDR3 is TGCGCCAGCAGCCAAGTAGGCAGGCGCCGCGAGCAGTACTTC.

This clone appeared once. The rearrangement links TRBV5-1 to TRBJ1-1, with 10 bases that match TRBD1. CDR1 is SGHRS and CDR2 is YFSETQ in the germline V gene. V lost 5 bases, J lost 4 bases, and 5 bases stayed unmatched. This CDR3 is 14 amino acids long. The CDR3 sequence: CASSYRDRGTEAFF. CDR3 bases: TGCGCCAGCAGTTACCGGGACAGGGGCACTGAAGCTTTCTTT.

This clone appeared a single time. This chain uses TRBV5-1 with TRBJ2-1, with D hard to call. V was pared by 0 bases and J by 9 bases, with 10 bases between. CDR3 size: 13 residues. Looked up from germline, CDR1 is SGHRS and CDR2 is YFSETQ. The CDR3 reads CASSLARASEQFF. The CDR3 coding sequence is TGCGCCAGCAGCTTGGCCCGGGCTTCTGAGCAGTTCTTC. The whole variable domain, remainder taken from reference TRBV5-1 and TRBJ2-1, is KAGVTQTPRYLIKTRGQQVTLSCSPISGHRSVSWYQQTPGQGLQFLFEYFSETQRNKGNFPGRFSGRQFSNSRSEMNVSTLELGDSALYLCASSLARASEQFFGPGTRLTVL.

This clone was seen once. V and J are TRBV7-8 and TRBJ2-7, with D maybe TRBD1 (6 bases). Trimming shortened V by 5 bases and J by 3 bases, and 14 bases separated the two germline ends. The CDR3 is 14 residues long. Germline CDR1 is SGHVS and CDR2 is FQNEAQ. The CDR3 nucleotides read TGTGCCAGCAGCCCTGACAGGTGGGACTACGAGCAGTACTTC. It translates to CASSPDRWDYEQYF.

The chain joins TRBV7-9 to TRBJ2-7, with D possibly TRBD1 on 5 matching bases. V was pared by 5 bases and J by 0 bases, with 8 bases between. This CDR3 contains 13 residues. CDR1 is SEHNR, CDR2 FQNEAQ, per germline (reference sequence). CDR3 protein: CASSRQTSYEQYF. CDR3 bases: TGTGCCAGCAGCCGACAGACCTCCTACGAGCAGTACTTC.

The chain recombines TRBV9 with TRBJ1-5; no firm D call. Germline V gene lookup returns CDR1 SGDLS and CDR2 YYNGEE. This CDR3 is built from 15 residues. Trimming took off 3 bases at V and 4 bases at J, with 14 bases between the two ends. The CDR3 nucleotides are TGTGCCAGCAGCGAAACGGTTGGGGTTAATCAGCCCCAGCATTTT. Protein sequence: CASSETVGVNQPQHF.

V and J are TRBV5-4 and TRBJ2-7; 7 bases fit TRBD1. From germline, CDR1 is SGHNT and CDR2 YYREEE (reference sequence). This CDR3 region has 17 residues. Trimming took 3 bases from V and 2 from J; bases not matched to a gene: 14. In DNA form, the CDR3 reads TGTGCCAGCAGCTCTGGACAGGAACCGATTTTGACCTACGAGCAGTACTTC. It encodes CASSSGQEPILTYEQYF.

The rearrangement links TRBV28 to TRBJ2-2, with D tentatively TRBD1 or TRBD2 (5 bases each). In germline, CDR1 is MDHEN, CDR2 SYDVKM. The CDR3 length is 16 residues. The ends were cut back, 3 bases at V and 8 bases at J, with 19 bases in the middle. The CDR3 DNA reads as TGTGCCAGCAGTTTGGTGGGACGGGCGGTCACGGGGGAGCTGTTTTTT. Translating it yields CASSLVGRAVTGELFF. The full variable domain, its missing parts supplied by reference TRBV28 and TRBJ2-2, is DVKVTQSSRYLVKRTGEKVFLECVQDMDHENMFWYRQDPGLGLRLIYFSYDVKMKEKGDIPEGYSVSREKKERFSLILESASTNQTSMYLCASSLVGRAVTGELFFGEGSRLTVL.

V gene TRBV6-6 combines with J gene TRBJ2-1, with D possibly being TRBD2 (6 bases). Germline loops: CDR1 MNHNY, CDR2 SVGAGI (reference sequence). Trimming removed 6 bases from V and 9 bases from J, with 21 bases in between. The CDR3 sequence is 15 residues long. CDR3 DNA sequence: TGTGCCAGCAGCCATGGAGGGGTTTTCTCAAGTGAGCAGTTCTTC. Residues: CASSHGGVFSSEQFF.

This clone was found once. J is TRBJ1-1 and V is TRBV29-1; D perhaps matches TRBD1 (5 bases). CDR3 length equals 15 residues. Per germline, CDR1 SQVTM and CDR2 ANQGSEA. The V and J ends lost 3 bases and 3 bases respectively, with 17 bases between them. The DNA of the CDR3 is TGCAGCGTTGATTATTGGAAACGGGGGGACACTGAAGCTTTCTTT. The encoded protein is CSVDYWKRGDTEAFF. Based on the CDR3 plus reference TRBV29-1 and TRBJ1-1, the full variable domain is SAVISQKPSRDICQRGTSLTIQCQVDSQVTMMFWYRQQPGQSLTLIATANQGSEATYESGFVIDKFPISRPNLTFSTLTVSNMSPEDSSIYLCSVDYWKRGDTEAFFGQGTRLTVV.

The chain recombines TRBV10-2 with TRBJ2-2; 10 bases are shared with TRBD2. The trim removed 8 bases at V and 2 bases at J, leaving 5 bases unmatched. CDR3 length equals 15 residues. Looked up from germline, CDR1 is WSHSY and CDR2 is SAAADI. The CDR3 DNA is TGCGCCAGCTCATTAGCGGGAGGTAACACCGGGGAGCTGTTTTTT. Translation gives CASSLAGGNTGELFF.

The chain links TRBV15 to TRBJ2-1; TRBD1 matches 8 bases. The germline CDR1 and CDR2 sequences are LNHNV and YYDKDF (reference sequence). The length of the CDR3 is 17 residues. J was trimmed by 4 bases and V by 0 bases; bases with no gene match: 8. CDR3 sequence: CATSRDRRDRKYNEQFF. As DNA, the CDR3 is TGTGCCACCAGCAGAGATCGGCGGGACAGGAAATACAATGAGCAGTTCTTC.

This clone showed up just a few times. The chain is built from TRBV6-5 and TRBJ1-1; 9 positions match TRBD1. Germline assignment: CDR1 MNHEY and CDR2 SVGAGI. J lost 1 base, V lost 4 bases, and 4 bases had no gene match. The CDR3 spans 15 residues. The CDR3 sequence is CASSWDRASNTEAFF. The DNA of the CDR3 is TGTGCCAGCAGTTGGGACAGGGCCTCGAACACTGAAGCTTTCTTT.

This chain connects TRBV6-1 to TRBJ2-7, with 7 bases lining up with TRBD2. CDR3 length equals 15 residues. The V and J ends lost 1 base and 2 bases, in that order; junction bases with no gene match: 5. Per the germline V gene, CDR1 is MNHNS and CDR2 is SASEGT. The CDR3 bases are TGTGCCAGCAGTGAAGGGACTAGTTCAGCCTACGAGCAGTACTTC. Translating it yields CASSEGTSSAYEQYF.

The V gene is TRBV5-6, the J gene TRBJ1-2; tentative D call: TRBD1 (5 bases). This CDR3 has 13 residues. Germline CDR1 and CDR2: SGHDT and YYEEEE. Trimming removed 1 base from V and 7 bases from J, with 11 bases in between. The CDR3 bases are TGTGCCAGCAGCTTGAGGTACAGGAGTGGCTACACCTTC. Translation gives CASSLRYRSGYTF.

The V gene is TRBV5-1, the J gene TRBJ2-5; D unclear. CDR1 SGHRS and CDR2 YFSETQ come from the germline V gene. The CDR3 covers 14 residues. Trimming removed 2 bases from V and 3 bases from J, with 11 bases in between. The CDR3 sequence: CASSLGSYEETQYF. The DNA for the CDR3 is TGCGCCAGCAGCTTAGGCAGTTACGAAGAGACCCAGTACTTC.